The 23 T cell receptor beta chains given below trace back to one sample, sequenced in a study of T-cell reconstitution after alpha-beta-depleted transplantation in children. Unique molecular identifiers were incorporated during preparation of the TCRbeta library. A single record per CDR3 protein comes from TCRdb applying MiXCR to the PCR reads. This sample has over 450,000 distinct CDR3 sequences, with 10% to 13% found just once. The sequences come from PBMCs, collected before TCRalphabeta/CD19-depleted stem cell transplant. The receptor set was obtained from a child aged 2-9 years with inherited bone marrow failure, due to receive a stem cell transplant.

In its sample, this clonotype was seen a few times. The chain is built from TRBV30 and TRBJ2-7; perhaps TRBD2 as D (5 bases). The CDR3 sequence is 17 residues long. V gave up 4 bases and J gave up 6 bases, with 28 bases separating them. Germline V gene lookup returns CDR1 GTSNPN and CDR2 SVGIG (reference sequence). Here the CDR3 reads CAWKPTRAPGLTVEQYF. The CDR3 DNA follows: TGTGCCTGGAAACCCACGAGGGCCCCGGGTTTGACGGTCGAGCAGTACTTC.

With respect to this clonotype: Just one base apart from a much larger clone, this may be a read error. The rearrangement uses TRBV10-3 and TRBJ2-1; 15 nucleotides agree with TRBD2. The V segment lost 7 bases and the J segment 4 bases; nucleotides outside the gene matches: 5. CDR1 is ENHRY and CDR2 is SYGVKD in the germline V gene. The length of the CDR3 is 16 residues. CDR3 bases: TGTGCCATCACCGGACTAGCGGGAGGGCCATACAATGAGCAGTTCTTC. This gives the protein CAITGLAGGPYNEQFF.

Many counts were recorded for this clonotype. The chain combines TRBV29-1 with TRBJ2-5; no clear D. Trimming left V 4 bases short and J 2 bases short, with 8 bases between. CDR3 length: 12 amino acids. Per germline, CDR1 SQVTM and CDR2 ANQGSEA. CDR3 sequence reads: CSVVSGQETQYF. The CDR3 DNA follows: TGCAGCGTTGTTTCGGGTCAAGAGACCCAGTACTTC. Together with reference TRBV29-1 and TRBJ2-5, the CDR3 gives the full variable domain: SAVISQKPSRDICQRGTSLTIQCQVDSQVTMMFWYRQQPGQSLTLIATANQGSEATYESGFVIDKFPISRPNLTFSTLTVSNMSPEDSSIYLCSVVSGQETQYFGPGTRLLVL.

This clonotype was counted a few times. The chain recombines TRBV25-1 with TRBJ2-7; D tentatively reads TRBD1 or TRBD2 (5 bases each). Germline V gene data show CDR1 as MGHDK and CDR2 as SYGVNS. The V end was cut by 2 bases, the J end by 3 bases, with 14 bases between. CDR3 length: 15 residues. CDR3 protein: CASSERGPQGYEQYF. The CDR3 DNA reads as TGTGCCAGCAGTGAACGGGGACCTCAGGGCTACGAGCAGTACTTC.

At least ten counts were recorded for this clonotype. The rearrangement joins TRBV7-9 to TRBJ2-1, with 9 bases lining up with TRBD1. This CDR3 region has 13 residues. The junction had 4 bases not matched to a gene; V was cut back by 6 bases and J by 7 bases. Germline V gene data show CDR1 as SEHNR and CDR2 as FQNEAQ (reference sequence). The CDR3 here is CASRTTGGNEQFF. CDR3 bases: TGTGCCAGCAGAACGACAGGGGGTAATGAGCAGTTCTTC.

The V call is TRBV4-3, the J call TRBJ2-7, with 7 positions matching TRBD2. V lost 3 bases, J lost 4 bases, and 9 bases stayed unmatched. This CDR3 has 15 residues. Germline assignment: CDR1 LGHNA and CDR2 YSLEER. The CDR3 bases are TGCGCCAGCAGCCAGAATAGCGGGCTAGGGTACGAGCAGTACTTC. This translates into CASSQNSGLGYEQYF.

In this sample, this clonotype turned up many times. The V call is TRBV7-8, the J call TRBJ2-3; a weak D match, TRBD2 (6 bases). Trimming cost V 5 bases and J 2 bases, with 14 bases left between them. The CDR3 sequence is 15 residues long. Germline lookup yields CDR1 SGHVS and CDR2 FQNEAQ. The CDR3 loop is CASSGELALTDTQYF. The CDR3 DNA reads TGTGCCAGCAGCGGCGAACTAGCTCTCACAGATACGCAGTATTTT.

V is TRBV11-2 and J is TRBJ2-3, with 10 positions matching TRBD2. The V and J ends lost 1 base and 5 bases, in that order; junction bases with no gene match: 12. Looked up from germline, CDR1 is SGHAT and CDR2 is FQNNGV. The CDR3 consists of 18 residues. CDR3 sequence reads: CASSLVGILAGDGDTQYF. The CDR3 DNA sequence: TGTGCCAGCAGCTTAGTGGGTATCCTAGCGGGAGATGGAGATACGCAGTATTTT. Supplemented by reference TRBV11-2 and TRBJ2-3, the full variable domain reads EAGVAQSPRYKIIEKRQSVAFWCNPISGHATLYWYQQILGQGPKLLIQFQNNGVVDDSQLPKDRFSAERLKGVDSTLKIQPAKLEDSAVYLCASSLVGILAGDGDTQYFGPGTRLTVL.

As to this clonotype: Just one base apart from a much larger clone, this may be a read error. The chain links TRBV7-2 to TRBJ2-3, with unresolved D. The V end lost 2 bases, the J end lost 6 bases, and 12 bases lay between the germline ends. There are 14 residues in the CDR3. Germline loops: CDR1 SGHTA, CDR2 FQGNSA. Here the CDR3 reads CASSLSSLRDTQYF. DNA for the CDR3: TGTGCCAGCAGCTTAAGCTCGCTTAGGGATACGCAGTATTTT.

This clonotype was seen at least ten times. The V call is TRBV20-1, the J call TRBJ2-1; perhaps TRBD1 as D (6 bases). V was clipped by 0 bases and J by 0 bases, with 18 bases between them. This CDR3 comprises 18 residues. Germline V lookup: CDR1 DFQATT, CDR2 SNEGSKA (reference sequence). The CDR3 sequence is CSARDPRQVSPSYNEQFF. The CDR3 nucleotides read TGCAGTGCTAGAGATCCCAGACAGGTTTCACCCTCCTACAATGAGCAGTTCTTC.

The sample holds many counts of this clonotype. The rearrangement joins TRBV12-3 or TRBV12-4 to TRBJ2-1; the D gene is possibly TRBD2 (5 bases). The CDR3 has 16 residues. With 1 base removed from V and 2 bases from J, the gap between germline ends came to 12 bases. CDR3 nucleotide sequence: TGTGCCAGCAGTTTAGAGCTAGCTGGGCCCTACAATGAGCAGTTCTTC. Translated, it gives CASSLELAGPYNEQFF.

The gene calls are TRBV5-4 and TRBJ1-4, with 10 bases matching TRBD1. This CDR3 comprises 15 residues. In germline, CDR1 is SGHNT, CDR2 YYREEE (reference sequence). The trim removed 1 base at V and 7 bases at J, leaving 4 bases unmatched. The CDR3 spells CASSLQDRGGEKLFF. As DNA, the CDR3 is TGTGCCAGCAGCTTGCAGGACAGGGGGGGTGAAAAACTGTTTTTT.

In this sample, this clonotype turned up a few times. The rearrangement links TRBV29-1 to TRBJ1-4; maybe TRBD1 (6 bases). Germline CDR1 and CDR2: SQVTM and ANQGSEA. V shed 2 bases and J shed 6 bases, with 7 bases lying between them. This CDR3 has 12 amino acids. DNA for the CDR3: TGCAGCGTTGAATCAGGGGATGAAAAACTGTTTTTT. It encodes CSVESGDEKLFF.

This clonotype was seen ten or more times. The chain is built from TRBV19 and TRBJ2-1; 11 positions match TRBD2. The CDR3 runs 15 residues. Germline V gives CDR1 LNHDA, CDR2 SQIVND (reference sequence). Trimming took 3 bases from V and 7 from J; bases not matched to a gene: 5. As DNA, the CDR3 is TGTGCCAGTAGTATCGGGACTAGCGGAGCGAATGAGCAGTTCTTC. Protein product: CASSIGTSGANEQFF.

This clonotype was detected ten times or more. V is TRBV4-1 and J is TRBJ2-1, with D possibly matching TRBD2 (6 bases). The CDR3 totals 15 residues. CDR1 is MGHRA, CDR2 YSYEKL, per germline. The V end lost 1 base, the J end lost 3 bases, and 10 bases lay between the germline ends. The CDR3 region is CASSQGISGYNEQFF. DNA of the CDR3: TGCGCCAGCAGCCAAGGAATTAGCGGCTACAATGAGCAGTTCTTC.

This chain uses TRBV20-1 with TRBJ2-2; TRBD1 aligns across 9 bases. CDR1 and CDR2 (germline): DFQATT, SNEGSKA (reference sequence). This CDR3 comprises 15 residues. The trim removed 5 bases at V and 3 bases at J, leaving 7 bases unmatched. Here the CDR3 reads CSALQGAGDTGELFF. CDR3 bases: TGCAGTGCTTTACAGGGGGCGGGCGACACCGGGGAGCTGTTTTTT.

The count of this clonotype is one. The CDR3 is CASSQAPDWANVLTF. The CDR3 DNA reads TGTGCCAGCAGCCAAGCCCCCGATTGGGCCAACGTCCTGACTTTC. The J gene is TRBJ2-6, the V gene TRBV4-2, with D hard to call. V was trimmed by 1 base and J by 5 bases, leaving 9 bases between them. The germline gives CDR1 LGHNA, CDR2 YNFKEQ. This CDR3 contains 15 residues.

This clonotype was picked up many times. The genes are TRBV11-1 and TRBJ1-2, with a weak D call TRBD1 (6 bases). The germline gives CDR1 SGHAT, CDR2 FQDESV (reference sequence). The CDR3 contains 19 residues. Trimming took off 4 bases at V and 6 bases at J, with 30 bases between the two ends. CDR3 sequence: CASSSPGGWVTGFEDGYTF. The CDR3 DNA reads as TGTGCCAGCAGCTCCCCCGGAGGATGGGTAACAGGGTTTGAAGATGGCTACACCTTC.

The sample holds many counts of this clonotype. The CDR3 loop is CASSAIPLVYNEQFF. The CDR3 coding sequence is TGTGCCAGCAGCGCGATCCCGTTGGTATACAATGAGCAGTTCTTC. The chain employs TRBV27 and TRBJ2-1; D is ambiguous. The CDR3 contains 15 residues. Looked up from germline, CDR1 is MNHEY and CDR2 is SMNVEV (reference sequence). Between the trimmed V and J ends, which lost 6 bases and 4 bases, there was a span of 16 bases.

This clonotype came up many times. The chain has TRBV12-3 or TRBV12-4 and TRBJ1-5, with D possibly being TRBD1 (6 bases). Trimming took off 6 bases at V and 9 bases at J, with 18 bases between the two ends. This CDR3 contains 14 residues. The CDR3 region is CASRLLGGTGPQHF. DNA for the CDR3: TGTGCCAGCAGACTCTTAGGGGGGACGGGGCCCCAGCATTTT.

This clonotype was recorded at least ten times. As DNA, the CDR3 is TGTGCCGCGACTAGCGGGAGCTACGAGCAGTACTTC. Amino acid sequence: CAATSGSYEQYF. The genes are TRBV10-3 and TRBJ2-7, with TRBD2 matching 12 bases. The CDR3 spans 12 residues. After removal of 11 bases from V and 3 bases from J, the junction contained 2 bases not matched to a gene. Per the germline V gene, CDR1 is ENHRY and CDR2 is SYGVKD.

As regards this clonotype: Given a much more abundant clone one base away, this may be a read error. The CDR3 reads CAGSLSSGSTDTQYF. CDR3 DNA sequence: TGCGCCGGCAGCTTATCTAGCGGGAGCACAGATACGCAGTATTTT. The gene calls are TRBV5-1 and TRBJ2-3; 8 nucleotides match TRBD2. The CDR3 contains 15 residues. Germline lookup yields CDR1 SGHRS and CDR2 YFSETQ.

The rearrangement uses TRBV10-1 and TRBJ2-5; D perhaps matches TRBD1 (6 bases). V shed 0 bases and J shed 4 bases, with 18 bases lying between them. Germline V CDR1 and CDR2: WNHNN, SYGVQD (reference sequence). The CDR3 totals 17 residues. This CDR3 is CASSESNGRGGGETQYF. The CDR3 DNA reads TGCGCCAGCAGTGAGTCGAATGGCAGGGGCGGAGGAGAGACCCAGTACTTC.